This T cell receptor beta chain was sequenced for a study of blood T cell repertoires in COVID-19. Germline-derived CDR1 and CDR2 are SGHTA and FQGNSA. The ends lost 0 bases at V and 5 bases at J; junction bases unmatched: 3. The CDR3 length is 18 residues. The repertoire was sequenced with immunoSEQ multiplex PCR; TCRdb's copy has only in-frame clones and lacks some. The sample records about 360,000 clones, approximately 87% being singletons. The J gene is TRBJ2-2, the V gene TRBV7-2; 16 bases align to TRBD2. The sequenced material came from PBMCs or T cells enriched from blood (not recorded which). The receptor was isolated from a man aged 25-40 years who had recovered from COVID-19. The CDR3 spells CASSLAPGLAGGTGELFF. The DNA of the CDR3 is TGTGCCAGCAGCTTAGCCCCGGGACTAGCGGGGGGGACCGGGGAGCTGTTTTTT.